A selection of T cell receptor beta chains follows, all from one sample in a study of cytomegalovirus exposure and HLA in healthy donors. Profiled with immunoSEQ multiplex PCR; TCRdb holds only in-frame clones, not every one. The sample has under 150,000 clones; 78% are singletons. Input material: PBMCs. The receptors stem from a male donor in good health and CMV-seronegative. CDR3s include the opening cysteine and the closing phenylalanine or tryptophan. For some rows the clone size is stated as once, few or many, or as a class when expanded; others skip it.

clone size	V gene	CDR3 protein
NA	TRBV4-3	CASSQDRGFDQPQHF
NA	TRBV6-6	CASSYFRAGDTDTQYF
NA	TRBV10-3	CAISPPYNEQFF
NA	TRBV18	CASSPALAGGQETQYF
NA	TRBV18	CARSPPGLAEPYEQYF
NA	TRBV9	CASSVAPRNTEAFF
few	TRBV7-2	CASPGGTGGELFF
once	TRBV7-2	CASSLYLNTEAFF
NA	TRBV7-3	CASSPGTGVQVTPTDTQYF
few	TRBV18	CASSAQGSSNQPQHF
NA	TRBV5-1	CASSLAGILGDRANYGYTF
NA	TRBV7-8	CASSAGTGVNSPLHF
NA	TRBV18	CASSPQGSGANVLTF
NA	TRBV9	CASSTDRGPYEQYF
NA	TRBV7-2	CARSPPPGQGNTEAFF
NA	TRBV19	CASSMNSGLAGPRPRTDTQYF
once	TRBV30	CAWSVRDRVRVTQYF
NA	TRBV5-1	CASSLAEGYGYTF
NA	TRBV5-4	CASSLDWGPTTEAFF
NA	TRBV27	CASTRTSGSSDSGELFF
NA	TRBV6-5	CASSSAGQGSEKLFF
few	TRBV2	CASSRTGVVVGELFF
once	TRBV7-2	CASSLVAGDTDTQYF
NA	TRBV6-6	CASSYDRASGNTIYF
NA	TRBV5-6	CASSALLAVDEQFF
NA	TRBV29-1	CSVGGGGNQPQHF
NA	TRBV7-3	CASSLIGPPGTYNEQFF
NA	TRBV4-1	CASSRPERDYGYTF
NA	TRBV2	CASSDERGGRETQYF
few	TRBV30	CAWDQGQGSGSGNTIYF
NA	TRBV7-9	CASRSRSTPYEQYF
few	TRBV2	CASSEALQRAQGETEAFF
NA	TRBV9	CASSVEQGALYEQYF
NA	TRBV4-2	CASSQDIASGWELFF
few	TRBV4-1	CASSQVPGLDYGETQYF
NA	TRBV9	CASSDLYADTQYF
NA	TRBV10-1	CASSGWGTGTGGTYGYTF
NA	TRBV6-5	CASRRQGSTEAFF
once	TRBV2	CASRRRSSGRVYEQFF
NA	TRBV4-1	CASSQVRDRGNSPLHF
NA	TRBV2	CASSALGRDTGELFF
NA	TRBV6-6	CASSYPGLAGAGELFF
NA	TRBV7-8	CASSKGLQETQYF
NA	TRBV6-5	CASTTVGNTIYF
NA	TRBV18	CASSPRPTSGIGSNEQFF
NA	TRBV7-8	CASSFFGDLITGELFF
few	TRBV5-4	CASSLGQGGTGELFF
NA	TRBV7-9	CASSLLQGPQETQYF
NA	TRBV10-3	CATERGQGVQETQYF